Listed here are 9 T cell receptor beta chains from one sample, sequenced in a study of blood T cell repertoires in COVID-19. Repertoires were generated with immunoSEQ multiplex PCR, while TCRdb's copy carries only in-frame clones and drops some. There are fewer than 250,000 clones in the sample; about nine tenths occur only once, and roughly 2% lies in the top ten. Sequenced input: peripheral blood. These TCRs come from a woman between 45 and 60 years old with acute or convalescent COVID-19.

J is TRBJ2-6 and V is TRBV5-6, with D uncertain. The CDR3 length is 15 residues. Trimming left V 0 bases short and J 0 bases short, with 4 bases between. Germline CDR1 SGHDT, CDR2 YYEEEE. CDR3 region: CASSLAGSGANVLTF. CDR3 bases: TGTGCCAGCAGCTTGGCAGGCTCTGGGGCCAACGTCCTGACTTTC.

V gene TRBV18 combines with J gene TRBJ2-3, with 10 nucleotides matching TRBD1. Germline loops: CDR1 KGHSH, CDR2 LQKENI. The CDR3 extends over 15 amino acids. The trim removed 3 bases at V and 1 base at J, leaving 1 base unmatched. The CDR3 DNA reads as TGTGCCAGCTCACCGGGGACAGGGGGCACAGATACGCAGTATTTT. Its translation: CASSPGTGGTDTQYF.

This chain joins TRBV9 and TRBJ2-5; 8 bases map to TRBD2. The CDR3 has 15 residues. CDR1 is SGDLS, CDR2 YYNGEE, per germline. Losses at the gene ends were 4 bases for V and 5 bases for J; bases not matched to a gene: 10. CDR3 DNA sequence: TGTGCCAGCAGCCATCCCGGGGGGGCCACGGAGACCCAGTACTTC. Encoded protein: CASSHPGGATETQYF.

The rearrangement joins TRBV7-2 to TRBJ2-7; D gene uncertain. The V gene's germline CDR1 is SGHTA and CDR2 FQGNSA. The CDR3 spans 15 residues. V lost 1 base, J lost 0 bases, and 10 bases lay in between. CDR3: CASSLDHTTSYEQYF. The CDR3 nucleotides read TGTGCCAGCAGCTTAGACCACACCACCTCCTACGAGCAGTACTTC.

The table lists this clone with a few counts. The chain joins TRBV24-1 to TRBJ2-3, with 7 bases fitting TRBD1. Trimming at V came to 2 bases and at J to 2 bases, leaving 9 bases not matched to a gene. The CDR3 contains 17 residues. The germline V gene encodes CDR1 KGHDR and CDR2 SFDVKD. CDR3 amino acids: CATSDSQGVLLTDTQYF. The CDR3 DNA is TGTGCCACCAGTGATTCGCAGGGGGTTCTACTCACAGATACGCAGTATTTT.

The chain couples TRBV3-1 (or the pseudogene TRBV3-2) to TRBJ1-4; D gene ambiguous. Trimming pared 3 bases from V and 0 bases from J, leaving 11 bases between. The V gene's germline CDR1 is LGHDT and CDR2 YNNKEL (reference sequence). The CDR3 has 16 amino acids. The DNA of the CDR3 is TGTGCCAGCAGCCAGCGGGGAATTGCAACTAATGAAAAACTGTTTTTT. Its protein product is CASSQRGIATNEKLFF.

V usage is TRBV10-3 and J usage is TRBJ1-2; the match to TRBD1 covers 7 bases. V was pared by 7 bases and J by 5 bases, with 10 bases of the junction left unmatched. This CDR3 region has 14 residues. The germline gives CDR1 ENHRY, CDR2 SYGVKD. Here the CDR3 reads CAITPDRSSYGYTF. The CDR3 DNA reads TGTGCCATCACTCCGGACAGGAGTTCTTATGGCTACACCTTC.

The rearrangement joins TRBV2 to TRBJ2-3; 7 nucleotides match TRBD2. The CDR3 extends over 15 amino acids. Germline values: CDR1 SNHLY, CDR2 FYNNEI. The J segment lost 2 bases and the V segment lost 10 bases, leaving 12 bases of the junction unmatched. CDR3 amino acids: CANKGARGDTDTQYF. The CDR3 DNA reads as TGTGCCAACAAGGGCGCTCGGGGGGACACAGATACGCAGTATTTT.

This chain connects TRBV29-1 to TRBJ2-2; D may be TRBD1 (5 bases). CDR3 length: 14 amino acids. V shed 4 bases and J shed 0 bases, with 9 bases lying between them. CDR1 is SQVTM, CDR2 ANQGSEA, per germline. This CDR3 is CSVGGRSNTGELFF. The CDR3 nucleotides read TGCAGCGTTGGGGGCAGGTCGAACACCGGGGAGCTGTTTTTT.